One sample yielded the 18 T cell receptor beta chains listed below, sequenced in a study of blood T cell repertoires in COVID-19. The table came from immunoSEQ multiplex PCR; TCRdb's copy has only in-frame clones and leaves some out. Of roughly 200,000 clones in the sample, just under 85% were seen once. The sequencing input was peripheral blood. Receptor source: a woman in her 70s with active or convalescent COVID-19.

The chain carries TRBV12-5 and TRBJ2-7; unclear D gene. The CDR3 loop spans 12 amino acids. V lost 6 bases to trimming and J lost 0 bases, with 6 bases between them. Germline-derived CDR1 and CDR2 are LGHNT and FRNRAP. In nucleotides, the CDR3 is TGTGCTAGTGGCCTAATCTCCTACGAGCAGTACTTC. Protein: CASGLISYEQYF.

The chain couples TRBV6-5 to TRBJ1-2, with 8 bases matching TRBD1. Germline V lookup: CDR1 MNHEY, CDR2 SVGAGI. The CDR3 has 15 residues. Losses at the gene ends were 10 bases for V and 7 bases for J; bases not matched to a gene: 17. CDR3 DNA sequence: TGTGCCACCGACAGCCTTCAGGGGGCTCGATTTGGCTACACCTTC. This sequence encodes CATDSLQGARFGYTF.

This chain connects TRBV7-9 to TRBJ2-1, with 8 bases matching TRBD2. The length of the CDR3 is 14 residues. CDR1 and CDR2 from the germline V gene are SEHNR and FQNEAQ (reference sequence). Trimming cost V 7 bases and J 7 bases; bases outside gene matches: 9. CDR3: CASTPPGLGNEQFF. The CDR3 DNA sequence: TGTGCCAGCACCCCCCCGGGACTAGGAAATGAGCAGTTCTTC.

This CDR3 reads CASSPQLGRETQYF. CDR3 nucleotide sequence: TGTGCCAGCTCACCACAGCTGGGGAGGGAGACCCAGTACTTC. The rearrangement joins TRBV18 to TRBJ2-5; TRBD2 is a possible D gene (6 bases). V lost 1 base, J lost 5 bases, and 11 bases lay in between. The CDR3 has 14 residues. From germline, CDR1 is KGHSH and CDR2 LQKENI.

This clone was observed a few times. The rearrangement links TRBV10-1 to TRBJ1-5, with D perhaps matching TRBD1 (6 bases). Trimming left V 5 bases short and J 3 bases short, with 8 bases between. The length of the CDR3 is 13 residues. Germline V gene lookup returns CDR1 WNHNN and CDR2 SYGVQD (reference sequence). CDR3 sequence: CASSTGFNQPQHF. The DNA of the CDR3 is TGCGCCAGCAGTACAGGGTTCAATCAGCCCCAGCATTTT.

The genes are TRBV28 and TRBJ1-2; 9 bases line up with TRBD1. Trimming cost V 6 bases and J 8 bases; bases outside gene matches: 10. This CDR3 has 14 residues. Germline V gene sequence: CDR1 MDHEN, CDR2 SYDVKM. The CDR3 loop reads CASSPPRDRDGYTF. DNA of the CDR3: TGTGCCAGCAGCCCCCCCCGGGACAGGGACGGCTACACCTTC.

The rearrangement links TRBV7-9 to TRBJ2-7; TRBD2 matches at 7 bases. The CDR3 extends over 13 amino acids. The V gene end was trimmed by 8 bases and the J gene end by 3 bases; junction bases not matched to a gene: 7. Germline loops: CDR1 SEHNR, CDR2 FQNEAQ (reference sequence). CDR3 protein: CASQRGVVYEQYF. The CDR3, as DNA: TGTGCCAGCCAACGGGGGGTTGTCTACGAGCAGTACTTC.

The chain has TRBV4-1 and TRBJ2-3; D is possibly TRBD1 (6 bases). CDR1 is MGHRA, CDR2 YSYEKL, per germline. The CDR3 runs to 17 residues. The germline V and J ends were trimmed by 1 base and 0 bases, with 14 bases remaining between them. The CDR3 protein is CASSQGQGRMSTDTQYF. In DNA, the CDR3 is TGCGCCAGCAGCCAAGGGCAGGGGCGCATGAGCACAGATACGCAGTATTTT.

This rearrangement joins TRBV7-9 to TRBJ1-5; tentative D call: TRBD1 (5 bases). The CDR3 runs to 16 residues. Germline V CDR1 and CDR2: SEHNR, FQNEAQ (reference sequence). Trimming left V 11 bases short and J 5 bases short, with 25 bases between. The chain's CDR3 is CACPGGGAQEDQPQHF. The CDR3 DNA reads TGTGCCTGCCCCGGTGGAGGGGCGCAGGAGGATCAGCCCCAGCATTTT.

This clone was observed once. This chain joins TRBV5-1 and TRBJ2-5, with 12 nucleotides matching TRBD2. The CDR3 is made up of 14 amino acids. CDR1 is SGHRS and CDR2 is YFSETQ in the germline V gene. J gave up 4 bases and V 5 bases, and 3 bases lay outside the gene matches. The CDR3 here is CASRGGLAGETQYF. The CDR3 DNA sequence: TGCGCCAGCAGGGGGGGACTAGCGGGAGAGACCCAGTACTTC.

The rearrangement joins TRBV13 to TRBJ2-5, with D possibly being TRBD2 (6 bases). There are 16 residues in the CDR3. CDR1 and CDR2 (germline): PRHDT, FYEKMQ (reference sequence). V was cut by 0 bases and J by 2 bases, with 13 bases left in between. The CDR3 reads CASSLGLSLAQETQYF. Written as DNA, the CDR3 is TGTGCCAGCAGCTTAGGCCTATCCCTAGCGCAAGAGACCCAGTACTTC. Full variable domain (outside the CDR3, taken from reference TRBV13 and TRBJ2-5): AAGVIQSPRHLIKEKRETATLKCYPIPRHDTVYWYQQGPGQDPQFLISFYEKMQSDKGSIPDRFSAQQFSDYHSELNMSSLELGDSALYFCASSLGLSLAQETQYFGPGTRLLVL.

The chain joins TRBV7-2 to TRBJ2-5, with D tentatively TRBD1 (6 bases). Trimming removed 0 bases from V and 5 bases from J, with 13 bases in between. Germline CDR1 reads SGHTA; CDR2 reads FQGNSA. CDR3 length equals 15 residues. CDR3 residues: CASSLARQGRETQYF. In DNA, the CDR3 is TGTGCCAGCAGCTTAGCGCGGCAGGGGCGGGAGACCCAGTACTTC.

J is TRBJ2-7 and V is TRBV5-1; 11 bases map to TRBD1. Germline trimming cut 2 bases from V and 2 bases from J; bases unmatched to any gene: 3. This CDR3 is built from 15 residues. Germline V gene sequence: CDR1 SGHRS, CDR2 YFSETQ. CDR3 sequence (DNA): TGCGCCAGCAGCTTTTCGGGACAGGGGGCCTACGAGCAGTACTTC. Its protein is CASSFSGQGAYEQYF.

This chain links TRBV7-9 with TRBJ2-7; TRBD2 agrees at 9 bases. J gave up 5 bases and V 5 bases, and 13 bases lay outside the gene matches. Germline V gene sequence: CDR1 SEHNR, CDR2 FQNEAQ (reference sequence). CDR3 length: 16 amino acids. The CDR3, as DNA: TGTGCCAGCAGCCTCTTGACTAGCGGCTACGACGACGAGCAGTACTTC. It codes for CASSLLTSGYDDEQYF.

The chain is built from TRBV7-9 and TRBJ2-1; 8 bases agree with TRBD2. The CDR3 consists of 18 residues. Trimming at V came to 5 bases and at J to 2 bases, leaving 14 bases not matched to a gene. Germline V gene data show CDR1 as SEHNR and CDR2 as FQNEAQ (reference sequence). Here the CDR3 reads CASSRAMGLAGPYNEQFF. The CDR3 DNA is TGTGCCAGCAGCCGAGCGATGGGGCTAGCGGGTCCCTACAATGAGCAGTTCTTC.

The chain employs TRBV11-2 and TRBJ2-3; 7 bases are a match to TRBD2. The CDR3 consists of 16 residues. V was pared by 1 base and J by 1 base, with 5 bases of the junction left unmatched. In germline, CDR1 is SGHAT, CDR2 FQNNGV. The CDR3, as DNA: TGTGCCAGCAGCTTAGGATTTAGCGGGCGCACAGATACGCAGTATTTT. Its protein product is CASSLGFSGRTDTQYF.

The chain couples TRBV2 to TRBJ2-7; D is possibly TRBD2 (5 bases). V shed 1 base and J shed 7 bases, with 17 bases lying between them. Germline assignment: CDR1 SNHLY and CDR2 FYNNEI. The CDR3 length is 15 residues. The CDR3 DNA reads as TGTGCCAGCAGTGAAGTACCTCCGGGAATAGGGGAGCAGTACTTC. Its protein is CASSEVPPGIGEQYF.

The V and J genes are TRBV7-9 and TRBJ2-5, with TRBD1 as a possible D gene (6 bases). This CDR3 spans 14 amino acids. Per the germline V gene, CDR1 is SEHNR and CDR2 is FQNEAQ (reference sequence). The ends were cut back, 2 bases at V and 5 bases at J, with 12 bases in the middle. As DNA, the CDR3 is TGTGCCAGCAGCTTACTACAGGGTAGGGAGACCCAGTACTTC. It specifies CASSLLQGRETQYF.